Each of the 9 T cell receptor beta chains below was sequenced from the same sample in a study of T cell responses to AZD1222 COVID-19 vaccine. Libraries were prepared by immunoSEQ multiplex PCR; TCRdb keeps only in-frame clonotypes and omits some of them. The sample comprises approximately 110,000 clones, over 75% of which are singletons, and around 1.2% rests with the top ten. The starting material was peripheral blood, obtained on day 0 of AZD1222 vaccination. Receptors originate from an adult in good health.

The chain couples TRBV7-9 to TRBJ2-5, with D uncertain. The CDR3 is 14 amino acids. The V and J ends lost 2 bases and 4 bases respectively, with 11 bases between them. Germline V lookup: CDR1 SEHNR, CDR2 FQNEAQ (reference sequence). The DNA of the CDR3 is TGTGCCAGCAGCTTATCGTTCGCTGGAGAGACCCAGTACTTC. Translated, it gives CASSLSFAGETQYF.

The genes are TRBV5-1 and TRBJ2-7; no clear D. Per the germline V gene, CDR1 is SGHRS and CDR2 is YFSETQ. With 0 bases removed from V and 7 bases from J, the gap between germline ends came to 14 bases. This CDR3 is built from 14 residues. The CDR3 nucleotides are TGCGCCAGCAGCTTGGTCACAGCCACTGAAGAGCAGTACTTC. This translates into CASSLVTATEEQYF.

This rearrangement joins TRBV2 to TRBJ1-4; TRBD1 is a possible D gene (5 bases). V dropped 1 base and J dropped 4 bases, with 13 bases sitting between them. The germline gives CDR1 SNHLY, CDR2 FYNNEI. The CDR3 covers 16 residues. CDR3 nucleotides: TGTGCCAGCAGTGAAGGGCCCGGGACGGTTAATGAAAAACTGTTTTTT. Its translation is CASSEGPGTVNEKLFF.

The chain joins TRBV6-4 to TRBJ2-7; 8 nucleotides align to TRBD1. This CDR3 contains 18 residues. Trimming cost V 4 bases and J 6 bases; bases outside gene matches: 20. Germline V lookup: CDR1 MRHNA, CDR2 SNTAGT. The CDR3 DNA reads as TGTGCCAGCAGTGTTCCCCCACGTTCCGGACAGGGATCGTCCGAGCAGTACTTC. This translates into CASSVPPRSGQGSSEQYF.

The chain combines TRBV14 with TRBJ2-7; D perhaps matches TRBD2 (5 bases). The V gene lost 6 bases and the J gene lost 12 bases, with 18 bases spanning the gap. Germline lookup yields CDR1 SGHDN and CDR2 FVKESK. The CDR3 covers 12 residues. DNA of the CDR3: TGTGCCAGCAGGTACGGGGTCCGGCGCTTGTACTTC. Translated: CASRYGVRRLYF.

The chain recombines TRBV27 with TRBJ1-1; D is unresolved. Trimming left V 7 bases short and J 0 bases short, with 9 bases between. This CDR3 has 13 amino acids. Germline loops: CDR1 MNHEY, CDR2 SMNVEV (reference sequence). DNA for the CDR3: TGTGCCAGCATGGACGGCATGAACACTGAAGCTTTCTTT. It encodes CASMDGMNTEAFF.

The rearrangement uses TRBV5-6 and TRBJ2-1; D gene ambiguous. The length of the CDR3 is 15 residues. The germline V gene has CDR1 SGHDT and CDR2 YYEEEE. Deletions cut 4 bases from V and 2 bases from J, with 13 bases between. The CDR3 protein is CASSDTDAPYNEQFF. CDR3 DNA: TGTGCCAGCAGCGATACGGATGCCCCCTACAATGAGCAGTTCTTC.

CDR3 protein: CSVGRQLTGELFF. The DNA of the CDR3 is TGCAGCGTTGGTAGACAGCTCACCGGGGAGCTGTTTTTT. The gene calls are TRBV29-1 and TRBJ2-2, with D possibly being TRBD1 (5 bases). The CDR3 consists of 13 residues. Germline V gene data show CDR1 as SQVTM and CDR2 as ANQGSEA. Trimming cost V 4 bases and J 4 bases, with 10 bases left between them.

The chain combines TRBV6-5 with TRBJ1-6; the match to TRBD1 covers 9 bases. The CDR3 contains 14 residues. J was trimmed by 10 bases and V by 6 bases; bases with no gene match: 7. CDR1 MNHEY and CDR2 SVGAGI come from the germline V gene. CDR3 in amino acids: CASRNRGQTSPLHF. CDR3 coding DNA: TGTGCCAGCAGGAACAGGGGGCAGACGTCACCCCTCCACTTT.